The 2 T cell receptor beta chains below come from one sample, sequenced in a study of blood T cell repertoires in COVID-19. TCRdb's copy holds only in-frame clones and misses some; the assay was immunoSEQ multiplex PCR. The data show some 320,000 clones, roughly nine tenths seen once. Sequenced sample: PBMCs or T cells enriched from blood (not recorded which). Receptor source: a man aged 60 to 75 who had recovered from COVID-19.

The J gene is TRBJ1-4, the V gene TRBV19, with D uncertain. Between the trimmed V and J ends, which lost 3 bases and 8 bases, there was a span of 13 bases. CDR1 is LNHDA, CDR2 SQIVND, per germline (reference sequence). The CDR3 is 14 amino acids. CDR3 DNA sequence: TGTGCCAGTAGTATTTCCGACGGAGGGGAAAAACTGTTTTTT. Its translation: CASSISDGGEKLFF. The variable domain in full, with the rest retrieved from reference TRBV19 and TRBJ1-4, is DGGITQSPKYLFRKEGQNVTLSCEQNLNHDAMYWYRQDPGQGLRLIYYSQIVNDFQKGDIAEGYSVSREKKESFPLTVTSAQKNPTAFYLCASSISDGGEKLFFGSGTQLSVL.

The CDR3 nucleotides read TGTGCCAGTAGTATAGACGGCGGGAGCCCCAACCAAGAGACCCAGTACTTC. It yields the protein CASSIDGGSPNQETQYF. V usage is TRBV19 and J usage is TRBJ2-5; the match to TRBD2 covers 7 bases. Germline loops: CDR1 LNHDA, CDR2 SQIVND (reference sequence). With 0 bases clipped from V and 0 bases from J, the junction kept 7 bases outside the gene matches. This CDR3 has 17 amino acids.